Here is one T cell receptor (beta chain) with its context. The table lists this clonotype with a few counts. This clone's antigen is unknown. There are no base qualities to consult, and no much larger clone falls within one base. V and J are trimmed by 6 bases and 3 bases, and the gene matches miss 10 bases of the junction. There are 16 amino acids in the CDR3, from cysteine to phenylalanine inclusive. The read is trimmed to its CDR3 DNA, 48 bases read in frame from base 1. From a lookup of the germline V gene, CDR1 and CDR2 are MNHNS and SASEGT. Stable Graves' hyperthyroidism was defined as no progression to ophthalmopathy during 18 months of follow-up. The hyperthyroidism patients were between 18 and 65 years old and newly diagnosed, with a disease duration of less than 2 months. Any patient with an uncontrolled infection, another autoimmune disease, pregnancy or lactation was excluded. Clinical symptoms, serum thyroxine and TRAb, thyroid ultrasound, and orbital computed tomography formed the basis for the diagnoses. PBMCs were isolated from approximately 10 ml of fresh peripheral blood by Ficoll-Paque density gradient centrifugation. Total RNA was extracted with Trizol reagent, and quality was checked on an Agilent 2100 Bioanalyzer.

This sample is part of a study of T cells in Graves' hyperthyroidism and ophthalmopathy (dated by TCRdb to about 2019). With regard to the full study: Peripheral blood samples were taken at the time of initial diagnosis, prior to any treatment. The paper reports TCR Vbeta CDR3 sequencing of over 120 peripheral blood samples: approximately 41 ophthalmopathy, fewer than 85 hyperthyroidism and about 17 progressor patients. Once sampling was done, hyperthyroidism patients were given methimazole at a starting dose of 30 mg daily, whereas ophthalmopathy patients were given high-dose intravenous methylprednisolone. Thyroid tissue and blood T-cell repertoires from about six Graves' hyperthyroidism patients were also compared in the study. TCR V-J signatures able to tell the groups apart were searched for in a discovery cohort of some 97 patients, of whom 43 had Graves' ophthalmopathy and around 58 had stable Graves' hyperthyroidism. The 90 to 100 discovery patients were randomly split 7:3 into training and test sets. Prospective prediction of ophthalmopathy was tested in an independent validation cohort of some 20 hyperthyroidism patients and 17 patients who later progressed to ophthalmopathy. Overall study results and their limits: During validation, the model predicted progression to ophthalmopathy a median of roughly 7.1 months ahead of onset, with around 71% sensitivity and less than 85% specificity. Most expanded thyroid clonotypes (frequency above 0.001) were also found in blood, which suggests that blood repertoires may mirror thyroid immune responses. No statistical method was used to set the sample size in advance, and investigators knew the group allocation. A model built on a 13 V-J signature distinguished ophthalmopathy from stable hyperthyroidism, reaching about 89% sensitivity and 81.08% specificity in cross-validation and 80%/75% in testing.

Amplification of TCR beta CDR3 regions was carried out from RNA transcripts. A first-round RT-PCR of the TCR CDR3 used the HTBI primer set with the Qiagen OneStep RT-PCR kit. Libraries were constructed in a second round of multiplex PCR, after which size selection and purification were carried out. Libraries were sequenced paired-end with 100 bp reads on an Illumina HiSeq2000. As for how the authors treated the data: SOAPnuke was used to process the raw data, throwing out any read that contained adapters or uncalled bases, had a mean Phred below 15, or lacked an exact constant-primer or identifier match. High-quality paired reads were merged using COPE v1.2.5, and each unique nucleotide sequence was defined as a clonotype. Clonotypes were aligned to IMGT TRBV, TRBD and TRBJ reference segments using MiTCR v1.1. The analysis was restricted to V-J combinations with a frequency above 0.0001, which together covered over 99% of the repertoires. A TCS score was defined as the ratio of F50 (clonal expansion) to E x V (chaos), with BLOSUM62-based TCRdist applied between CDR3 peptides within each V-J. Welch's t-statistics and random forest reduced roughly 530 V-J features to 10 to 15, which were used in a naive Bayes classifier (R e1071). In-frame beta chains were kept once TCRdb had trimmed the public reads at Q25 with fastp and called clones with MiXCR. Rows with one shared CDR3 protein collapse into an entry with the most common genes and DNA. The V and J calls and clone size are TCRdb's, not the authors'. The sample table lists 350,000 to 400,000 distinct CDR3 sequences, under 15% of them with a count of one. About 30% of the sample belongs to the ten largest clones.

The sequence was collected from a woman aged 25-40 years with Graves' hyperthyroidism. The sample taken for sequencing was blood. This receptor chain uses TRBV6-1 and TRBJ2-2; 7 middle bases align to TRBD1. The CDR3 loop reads CASRQTRDSDTGELFF. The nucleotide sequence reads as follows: TGTGCCAGCAGACAAACTCGGGACAGCGACACCGGGGAGCTGTTTTTT.